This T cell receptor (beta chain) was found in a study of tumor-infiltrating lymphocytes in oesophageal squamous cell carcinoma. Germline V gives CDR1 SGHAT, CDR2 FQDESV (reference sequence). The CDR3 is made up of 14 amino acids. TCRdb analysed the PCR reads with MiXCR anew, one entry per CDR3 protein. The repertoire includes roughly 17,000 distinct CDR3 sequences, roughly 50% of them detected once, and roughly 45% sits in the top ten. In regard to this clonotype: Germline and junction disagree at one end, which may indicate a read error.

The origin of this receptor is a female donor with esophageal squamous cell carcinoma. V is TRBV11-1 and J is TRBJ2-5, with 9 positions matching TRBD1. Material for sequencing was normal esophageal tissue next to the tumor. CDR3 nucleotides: TGTGCCAGCAGCGCAGACAGGGGGAGTTCACCCCTCCACTTC. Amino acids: CASSADRGSSPLHF.